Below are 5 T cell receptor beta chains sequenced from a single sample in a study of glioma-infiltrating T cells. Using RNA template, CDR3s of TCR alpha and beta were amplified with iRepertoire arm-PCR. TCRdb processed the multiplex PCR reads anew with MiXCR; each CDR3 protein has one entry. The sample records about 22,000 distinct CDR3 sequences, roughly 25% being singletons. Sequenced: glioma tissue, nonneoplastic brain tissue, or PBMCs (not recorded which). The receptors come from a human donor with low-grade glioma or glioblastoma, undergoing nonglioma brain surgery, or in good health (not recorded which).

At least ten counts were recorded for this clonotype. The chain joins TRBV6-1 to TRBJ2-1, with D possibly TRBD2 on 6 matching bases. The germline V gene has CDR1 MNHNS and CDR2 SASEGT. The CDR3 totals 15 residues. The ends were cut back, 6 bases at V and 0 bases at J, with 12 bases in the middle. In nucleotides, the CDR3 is TGTGCCAGCAGCGAGACTAGTTTCTCCTACAATGAGCAGTTCTTC. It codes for CASSETSFSYNEQFF.

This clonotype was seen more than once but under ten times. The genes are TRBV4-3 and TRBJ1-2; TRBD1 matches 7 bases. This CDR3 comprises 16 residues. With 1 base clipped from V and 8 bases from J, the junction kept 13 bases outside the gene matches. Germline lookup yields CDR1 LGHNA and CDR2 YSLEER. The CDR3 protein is CASSQVPGGDFAGYTF. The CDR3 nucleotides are TGCGCCAGCAGCCAAGTCCCAGGGGGTGACTTTGCCGGCTACACCTTC.

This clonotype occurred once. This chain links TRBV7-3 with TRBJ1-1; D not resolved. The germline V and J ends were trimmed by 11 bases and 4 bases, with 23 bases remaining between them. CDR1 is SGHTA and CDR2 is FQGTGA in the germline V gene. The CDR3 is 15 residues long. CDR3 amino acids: CAPQLQRGGSTEAFF. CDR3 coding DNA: TGTGCCCCCCAACTACAGCGGGGAGGGAGCACTGAAGCTTTCTTT.

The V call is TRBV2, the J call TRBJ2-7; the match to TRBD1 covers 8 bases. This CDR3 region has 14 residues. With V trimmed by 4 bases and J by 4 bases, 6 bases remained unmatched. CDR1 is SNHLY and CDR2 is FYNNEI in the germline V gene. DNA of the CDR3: TGTGCCAGCAGTGCTCAAGGGACAGGTTACGAGCAGTACTTC. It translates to CASSAQGTGYEQYF.

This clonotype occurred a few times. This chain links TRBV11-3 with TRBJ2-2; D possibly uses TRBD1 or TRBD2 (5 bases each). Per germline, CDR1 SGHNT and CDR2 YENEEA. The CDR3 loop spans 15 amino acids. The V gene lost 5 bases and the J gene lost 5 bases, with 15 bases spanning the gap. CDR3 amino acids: CASSPRTPGTGELFF. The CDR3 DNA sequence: TGTGCCAGCAGCCCCAGGACACCGGGGACCGGGGAGCTGTTTTTT.